This passage covers 32 T cell receptor beta chains from one sample sequenced in a study of T cell responses to AZD1222 COVID-19 vaccine. The repertoire was sequenced with immunoSEQ multiplex PCR; TCRdb's copy has only in-frame clones and lacks some. The sample holds roughly 150,000 clones; about nine tenths are singletons and the top ten take roughly 10%. This material consisted of peripheral blood, taken 28 days after the second AZD1222 dose. The receptor source for this set is an adult who received the AZD1222 COVID-19 vaccine.

The rearrangement links TRBV18 to TRBJ2-2; no definite D call. Per germline, CDR1 KGHSH and CDR2 LQKENI. The CDR3 runs 14 residues. Trimming left V 3 bases short and J 3 bases short, with 8 bases between. The CDR3: CASSPSVYTGELFF. Here the CDR3 DNA reads TGTGCCAGCTCACCCTCGGTCTACACCGGGGAGCTGTTTTTT.

The rearrangement links TRBV2 to TRBJ1-5; 7 nucleotides line up with TRBD1. The CDR3 has 15 residues. The junction had 6 bases not matched to a gene; V was cut back by 3 bases and J by 4 bases. Germline CDR1 is SNHLY and CDR2 is FYNNEI. The chain's CDR3 is CASSERTGDNQPQHF. The CDR3 DNA is TGTGCCAGCAGTGAGAGGACAGGCGATAATCAGCCCCAGCATTTT.

This clone was seen a handful of times. The V and J genes are TRBV9 and TRBJ2-2, with D perhaps TRBD1 or TRBD2 (5 bases each). This CDR3 spans 17 amino acids. V dropped 1 base and J dropped 5 bases, with 18 bases sitting between them. Germline values: CDR1 SGDLS, CDR2 YYNGEE. The CDR3 protein is CASSVSPGTTSTGELFF. The CDR3 DNA reads as TGTGCCAGCAGCGTATCCCCCGGGACGACCTCAACCGGGGAGCTGTTTTTT.

There are a few counts of this clone. J is TRBJ2-2 and V is TRBV21-1; the D segment call TRBD2 is taken from the table without a DNA check. TRBV21-1 is a pseudogene segment. The CDR3 covers 16 residues. In nucleotides, the CDR3 is TGTGCCAGCAGCTCGAAGGGGGGGCGCAGAGCCGGGGAGCTGTTTTTT. It codes for CASSSKGGRRAGELFF.

This clone has just one count. The chain couples TRBV4-2 to TRBJ2-7; 9 bases match TRBD1. The CDR3 runs to 14 residues. The germline CDR1 and CDR2 sequences are LGHNA and YNFKEQ. V lost 9 bases to trimming and J lost 6 bases; unmatched junction nucleotides: 12. Here the CDR3 reads CASGSGTGLFEQYF. CDR3 DNA sequence: TGTGCCAGTGGGTCCGGGACAGGGCTTTTCGAGCAGTACTTC.

This sequence joins TRBV7-3 and TRBJ1-1; D is uncertain. The CDR3 covers 13 residues. Trimming shortened V by 2 bases and J by 3 bases, and 7 bases separated the two germline ends. CDR1 SGHTA and CDR2 FQGTGA come from the germline V gene. DNA of the CDR3: TGTGCCAGCAGCTTAGCGAGGTACACTGAAGCTTTCTTT. Translating gives CASSLARYTEAFF.

The rearrangement links TRBV12-3 or TRBV12-4 to TRBJ1-2, with D possibly TRBD1 on 5 matching bases. CDR3 length: 11 amino acids. V lost 10 bases to trimming and J lost 4 bases, with 10 bases between them. This chain's CDR3 is CATGGRYGYTF. The CDR3, as DNA: TGTGCCACGGGGGGACGCTATGGCTACACCTTC.

This sequence joins TRBV2 and TRBJ1-2; tentative D call: TRBD1 (5 bases). The germline V and J ends were trimmed by 6 bases and 7 bases, with 9 bases remaining between them. CDR3 length: 11 amino acids. The germline CDR1 and CDR2 sequences are SNHLY and FYNNEI. CDR3: CASRARAGYTF. The CDR3 DNA follows: TGTGCCAGCAGAGCCAGGGCTGGCTACACCTTC.

The chain couples TRBV6-2 or TRBV6-3 to TRBJ2-6, with D hard to call. Germline CDR1 MNHEY, CDR2 SVGEGT. V was trimmed by 6 bases and J by 3 bases, leaving 12 bases between them. CDR3 length: 15 amino acids. The CDR3 is CASSSRLFGANVLTF. The CDR3 nucleotides are TGTGCCAGCAGCTCCAGGCTTTTTGGGGCCAACGTCCTGACTTTC.

This sequence joins TRBV7-3 and TRBJ2-5, with D hard to call. The V end lost 1 base, the J end lost 5 bases, and 5 bases lay between the germline ends. Germline CDR1 reads SGHTA; CDR2 reads FQGTGA. This CDR3 spans 12 amino acids. The DNA of the CDR3 is TGTGCCAGCAGCTTAAGTGGGGAGACCCAGTACTTC. Protein: CASSLSGETQYF.

J is TRBJ2-7 and V is TRBV5-1, with 8 positions matching TRBD1. There are 16 residues in the CDR3. The V gene end was trimmed by 4 bases and the J gene end by 3 bases; junction bases not matched to a gene: 12. Germline assignment: CDR1 SGHRS and CDR2 YFSETQ. The DNA for the CDR3 is TGCGCCAGCAGCCTCTCATCAGGGGGCGCATTCTACGAGCAGTACTTC. It translates to CASSLSSGGAFYEQYF.

The rearrangement uses TRBV5-4 and TRBJ2-3; no firm D call. The CDR3 spans 14 residues. Germline-derived CDR1 and CDR2 are SGHNT and YYREEE (reference sequence). Trimming cost V 4 bases and J 5 bases, with 14 bases left between them. CDR3 amino acids: CASSPGPTRDTQYF. As DNA, the CDR3 is TGTGCCAGCAGCCCCGGGCCAACGAGAGATACGCAGTATTTT.

The genes are TRBV7-3 and TRBJ1-5, with D unclear. The ends were cut back, 5 bases at V and 4 bases at J, with 9 bases in the middle. The CDR3 extends over 13 amino acids. Germline-derived CDR1 and CDR2 are SGHTA and FQGTGA. The CDR3 sequence is CASSLGPNQPQHF. DNA of the CDR3: TGTGCCAGCAGCCTGGGCCCTAATCAGCCCCAGCATTTT.

The CDR3, as DNA: TGTGCCACCAGTGAAAGACTAGCGGGAGTCTCTGAGCAGTTCTTC. Translation gives CATSERLAGVSEQFF. The V and J genes are TRBV24-1 and TRBJ2-1; 12 bases align to TRBD2. Germline assignment: CDR1 KGHDR and CDR2 SFDVKD. The length of the CDR3 is 15 residues. V shed 4 bases, J shed 9 bases, and the junction held 6 bases outside the gene matches.

This clone was recorded once. Here the CDR3 DNA reads TGTGCCAGCAGCCGGGGACAGTCGAACACTGAAGCTTTCTTT. This sequence encodes CASSRGQSNTEAFF. The rearrangement uses TRBV7-9 and TRBJ1-1, with 7 bases lining up with TRBD1. CDR1 is SEHNR and CDR2 is FQNEAQ in the germline V gene (reference sequence). With 5 bases clipped from V and 1 base from J, the junction kept 4 bases outside the gene matches. There are 14 residues in the CDR3.

This sequence joins TRBV7-6 and TRBJ2-1, with 7 bases identical to TRBD1. CDR1 and CDR2 (germline): SGHVS, FNYEAQ. With 5 bases clipped from V and 0 bases from J, the junction kept 7 bases outside the gene matches. CDR3 size: 16 residues. The CDR3 coding sequence is TGTGCCAGCAGCGGACAGACAGGGAGCTCCTACAATGAGCAGTTCTTC. This sequence encodes CASSGQTGSSYNEQFF. The variable domain in full, completed from reference TRBV7-6 and TRBJ2-1, reads GAGVSQSPRYKVTKRGQDVALRCDPISGHVSLYWYRQALGQGPEFLTYFNYEAQQDKSGLPNDRFSAERPEGSISTLTIQRTEQRDSAMYRCASSGQTGSSYNEQFFGPGTRLTVL.

The chain joins TRBV2 to TRBJ2-2, with TRBD2 as a possible D gene (5 bases). Germline assignment: CDR1 SNHLY and CDR2 FYNNEI. There are 16 residues in the CDR3. The germline V and J ends were trimmed by 6 bases and 0 bases, with 14 bases remaining between them. CDR3 sequence reads: CASSGESGTNTGELFF. The CDR3 DNA sequence: TGTGCCAGCAGCGGGGAGTCGGGGACGAACACCGGGGAGCTGTTTTTT.

The chain joins TRBV18 to TRBJ2-7; D remains ambiguous. Germline CDR1 is KGHSH and CDR2 is LQKENI. CDR3 length: 17 amino acids. V was cut by 4 bases and J by 0 bases, with 19 bases left in between. CDR3 in DNA: TGTGCCAGCTCACTAGGCAGCCGTTCTGCTAGCTCCTACGAGCAGTACTTC. Its protein is CASSLGSRSASSYEQYF.

V and J are TRBV30 and TRBJ2-3, with a tentative D call TRBD1 (6 bases). Germline V gives CDR1 GTSNPN, CDR2 SVGIG (reference sequence). V was shortened by 5 bases and J by 7 bases, with 10 bases between the two germline ends. This CDR3 is 11 amino acids long. CDR3 DNA sequence: TGTGCCTGGGAACAGGGAAATACGCAGTATTTT. As protein: CAWEQGNTQYF.

V is TRBV20-1 and J is TRBJ2-1; D possibly corresponds to TRBD2 (5 bases). This CDR3 comprises 11 residues. V was clipped by 1 base and J by 10 bases, with 8 bases between them. Germline V gene sequence: CDR1 DFQATT, CDR2 SNEGSKA (reference sequence). The CDR3 spells CSARGTGEQFF. The CDR3 DNA reads TGCAGTGCTAGAGGTACGGGAGAGCAGTTCTTC.

The V call is TRBV7-2, the J call TRBJ1-5; D is ambiguous. The CDR3 loop spans 13 amino acids. CDR1 and CDR2 (germline): SGHTA, FQGNSA. V lost 4 bases and J 5 bases, leaving 9 bases between the germline ends. CDR3 in DNA: TGTGCCAGCAGCTCTCACGCGGATCAGCCCCAGCATTTT. Residues: CASSSHADQPQHF.

The chain couples TRBV6-2 or TRBV6-3 to TRBJ2-7, with 12 bases identical to TRBD2. The V segment lost 2 bases and the J segment 4 bases; nucleotides outside the gene matches: 3. The CDR3 contains 15 residues. Germline V gene lookup returns CDR1 MNHEY and CDR2 SVGEGT. The CDR3 spells CASSYRLAGVYEQYF. The CDR3 nucleotides are TGTGCCAGCAGTTACAGACTAGCGGGAGTTTACGAGCAGTACTTC.

The rearrangement joins TRBV6-2 or TRBV6-3 to TRBJ2-7; 7 bases are shared with TRBD1. In germline, CDR1 is MNHEY, CDR2 SVGEGT. This CDR3 spans 15 amino acids. V gave up 5 bases and J gave up 6 bases; unmatched junction bases: 13. CDR3 coding DNA: TGTGCCAGCAGTCCAAGACAGGGACCCCCGAGCGAGCAGTACTTC. It yields the protein CASSPRQGPPSEQYF.

This clone came up a few times. The CDR3 loop is CASVDPGRTYEQYF. Written as DNA, the CDR3 is TGTGCCAGCGTAGATCCGGGACGGACCTACGAGCAGTACTTC. The genes are TRBV27 and TRBJ2-7, with D perhaps being TRBD1 or TRBD2 (5 bases each). CDR1 and CDR2 from the germline V gene are MNHEY and SMNVEV (reference sequence). The CDR3 is 14 residues long. V lost 8 bases to trimming and J lost 2 bases, with 16 bases between them.

The gene calls are TRBV30 and TRBJ2-7; a weak D match, TRBD2 (5 bases). V dropped 2 bases and J dropped 0 bases, with 11 bases sitting between them. Germline V gives CDR1 GTSNPN, CDR2 SVGIG (reference sequence). The CDR3 is 14 amino acids. The CDR3 DNA reads as TGTGCCTGGAGTTTAGACTACAGCTCCTACGAGCAGTACTTC. It specifies CAWSLDYSSYEQYF. Full variable domain (missing parts from reference TRBV30 and TRBJ2-7): SQTIHQWPATLVQPVGSPLSLECTVEGTSNPNLYWYRQAAGRGLQLLFYSVGIGQISSEVPQNLSASRPQDRQFILSSKKLLLSDSGFYLCAWSLDYSSYEQYFGPGTRLTVT.

The CDR3 sequence: CASSTRGLGYEQYF. The CDR3 bases are TGCGCCAGCAGCACACGGGGTCTCGGCTACGAGCAGTACTTC. This chain links TRBV5-1 with TRBJ2-7, with D possibly matching TRBD2 (5 bases). Germline values: CDR1 SGHRS, CDR2 YFSETQ. This CDR3 is 14 amino acids long. V was pared by 4 bases and J by 3 bases, with 14 bases between.

This rearrangement joins TRBV7-8 to TRBJ1-6, with D hard to call. The CDR3 covers 14 residues. The V and J ends lost 2 bases and 5 bases respectively, with 7 bases between them. Germline V gene data show CDR1 as SGHVS and CDR2 as FQNEAQ. CDR3 sequence reads: CASSLRPDNSPLHF. The DNA of the CDR3 is TGTGCCAGCAGCTTAAGACCGGATAATTCACCCCTCCACTTT.

This chain uses TRBV19 with TRBJ2-6; 9 bases match TRBD1. Unmatched junction bases numbered 11, after V lost 7 bases and J lost 4 bases. The CDR3 contains 17 residues. Germline assignment: CDR1 LNHDA and CDR2 SQIVND (reference sequence). The CDR3 DNA reads TGTGCCAGTACCCCGGGACAGGGATCATCCGGGGCCAACGTCCTGACTTTC. Its protein is CASTPGQGSSGANVLTF. The variable domain in full, with the rest retrieved from reference TRBV19 and TRBJ2-6, is DGGITQSPKYLFRKEGQNVTLSCEQNLNHDAMYWYRQDPGQGLRLIYYSQIVNDFQKGDIAEGYSVSREKKESFPLTVTSAQKNPTAFYLCASTPGQGSSGANVLTFGAGSRLTVL.

The J gene is TRBJ1-2, the V gene TRBV24-1; weak D call: TRBD1 (5 bases). This CDR3 is built from 14 residues. V was cut by 4 bases and J by 4 bases, with 12 bases left in between. The V gene's germline CDR1 is KGHDR and CDR2 SFDVKD. CDR3 sequence: CATSDPSQGYGYTF. The CDR3, as DNA: TGTGCCACCAGTGACCCTTCCCAGGGCTATGGCTACACCTTC.

J is TRBJ1-4 and V is TRBV28, with D perhaps matching TRBD1 (6 bases). CDR1 is MDHEN, CDR2 SYDVKM, per germline. This CDR3 is 14 amino acids long. V was pared by 1 base and J by 7 bases, with 10 bases between. The CDR3 loop is CASSLSGGREKLFF. CDR3 bases: TGTGCCAGCAGTTTATCCGGGGGGCGTGAAAAACTGTTTTTT. Full variable domain (rest looked up from reference TRBV28 and TRBJ1-4): DVKVTQSSRYLVKRTGEKVFLECVQDMDHENMFWYRQDPGLGLRLIYFSYDVKMKEKGDIPEGYSVSREKKERFSLILESASTNQTSMYLCASSLSGGREKLFFGSGTQLSVL.

The chain carries TRBV9 and TRBJ2-1; 7 bases agree with TRBD2. The junction had 12 bases not matched to a gene; V was cut back by 4 bases and J by 5 bases. CDR3 length: 16 residues. The germline V gene has CDR1 SGDLS and CDR2 YYNGEE. The CDR3 reads CASSPREGGTNNEQFF. The CDR3 DNA sequence: TGTGCCAGCAGCCCTAGGGAGGGAGGCACCAACAATGAGCAGTTCTTC.

The chain recombines TRBV29-1 with TRBJ2-7; maybe TRBD2 (6 bases). The length of the CDR3 is 13 residues. Trimming removed 6 bases at V and 1 base at J, with 13 bases between. The germline V gene has CDR1 SQVTM and CDR2 ANQGSEA. The CDR3 DNA sequence: TGCAGCGTCCAGGCGGGGCCGTCCTACGAGCAGTACTTC. Translating it yields CSVQAGPSYEQYF.